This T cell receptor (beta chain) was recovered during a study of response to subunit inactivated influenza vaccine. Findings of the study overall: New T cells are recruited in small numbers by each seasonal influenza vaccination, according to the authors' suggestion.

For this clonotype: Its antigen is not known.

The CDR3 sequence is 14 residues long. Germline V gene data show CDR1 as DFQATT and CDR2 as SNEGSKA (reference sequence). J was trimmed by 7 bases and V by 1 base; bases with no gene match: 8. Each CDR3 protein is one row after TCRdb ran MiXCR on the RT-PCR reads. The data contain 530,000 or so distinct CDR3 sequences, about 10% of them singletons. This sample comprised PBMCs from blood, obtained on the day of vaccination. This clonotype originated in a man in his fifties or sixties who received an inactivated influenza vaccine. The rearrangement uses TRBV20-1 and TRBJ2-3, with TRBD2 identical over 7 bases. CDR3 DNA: TGCAGTGCTAGAGGCGGGAGCGCCGGAAATACGCAGTATTTT. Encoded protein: CSARGGSAGNTQYF.